Presented here are 22 T cell receptor beta chains from one specimen sequenced in a study of T-cell memory formation after mild COVID-19. TCRdb reprocessed the 5' RACE reads via MiXCR and lists one record per CDR3 protein. The data contain tens of thousands of distinct CDR3 sequences, approximately 15% of them singletons. Input material: PBMCs or a T cell subset sorted from them (not recorded which). The receptors were sampled from an adult woman who had mild COVID-19 (a few samples of this study predate the infection). Cell type and time point are not known.

CDR3 region: CASSYPGQGASPLHF. The CDR3 bases are TGTGCCAGCAGTTATCCTGGACAGGGGGCCTCACCCCTCCACTTT. V and J are TRBV6-5 and TRBJ1-6, with TRBD1 identical over 11 bases. V trimming: 3 bases; J trimming: 10 bases; junction bases outside the gene matches: 5. The CDR3 is 15 residues long. The germline gives CDR1 MNHEY, CDR2 SVGAGI.

This clonotype was seen only a few times. This rearrangement joins TRBV4-1 to TRBJ2-1; possibly TRBD1 for D (5 bases). Germline V lookup: CDR1 MGHRA, CDR2 YSYEKL. V was cut by 7 bases and J by 5 bases, with 12 bases left in between. This CDR3 has 13 amino acids. CDR3 in DNA: TGCGCCAGCAAAGGGGCGGTGGACAATGAGCAGTTCTTC. It is translated as CASKGAVDNEQFF.

This chain connects TRBV4-1 to TRBJ2-1; 7 bases match TRBD1. Unmatched junction bases numbered 5, after V lost 3 bases and J lost 9 bases. Germline V lookup: CDR1 MGHRA, CDR2 YSYEKL. The CDR3 sequence is 13 residues long. This chain's CDR3 is CASSHKTGSEQFF. The DNA of the CDR3 is TGCGCCAGCAGCCATAAGACAGGGAGTGAGCAGTTCTTC.

The chain links TRBV12-3 or TRBV12-4 to TRBJ2-1; 7 bases are shared with TRBD2. This CDR3 is 12 amino acids long. Unmatched junction bases numbered 5, after V lost 7 bases and J lost 8 bases. This CDR3 is CASNLGGYEQFF. DNA for the CDR3: TGTGCCAGCAACCTCGGGGGGTATGAGCAGTTCTTC.

This clonotype appeared a few times. V gene TRBV10-3 combines with J gene TRBJ2-5; no clear D gene. Between the trimmed V and J ends, which lost 1 base and 0 bases, there was a span of 3 bases. CDR1 and CDR2 (germline): ENHRY, SYGVKD. CDR3 size: 13 residues. The CDR3 loop reads CAISELYQETQYF. In DNA, the CDR3 is TGTGCCATCAGTGAGTTGTACCAAGAGACCCAGTACTTC.

This clonotype was found a few times. V is TRBV6-2 or TRBV6-3 and J is TRBJ2-1, with 8 positions matching TRBD2. The V and J ends lost 2 bases and 10 bases, in that order; junction bases with no gene match: 7. Germline V gene lookup returns CDR1 MNHEY and CDR2 SVGEGT. The CDR3 totals 14 residues. The CDR3 nucleotides are TGTGCCAGCAGTTACACAGCGGGAGTAGCGGAGCAGTTCTTC. Amino acids: CASSYTAGVAEQFF.

The CDR3 sequence is CASSQLDGSVDTF. In nucleotides, the CDR3 is TGCGCCAGCAGCCAACTGGACGGCTCGGTTGACACCTTC. The V and J genes are TRBV4-1 and TRBJ1-2; D ambiguous. Trimming left V 2 bases short and J 12 bases short, with 16 bases between. The V gene's germline CDR1 is MGHRA and CDR2 YSYEKL. This CDR3 is built from 13 residues.

The V call is TRBV5-6, the J call TRBJ1-6; the match to TRBD1 covers 9 bases. CDR1 and CDR2 (germline): SGHDT, YYEEEE. V trimming: 4 bases; J trimming: 10 bases; junction bases outside the gene matches: 6. This CDR3 comprises 14 residues. The CDR3 sequence: CASSHTGGGSPLHF. CDR3 in DNA: TGTGCCAGCAGCCACACAGGGGGCGGATCACCCCTCCACTTT.

The chain carries TRBV11-2 and TRBJ2-1; D call uncertain. This CDR3 spans 12 amino acids. The germline gives CDR1 SGHAT, CDR2 FQNNGV. The germline V and J ends were trimmed by 4 bases and 9 bases, with 10 bases remaining between them. CDR3 nucleotide sequence: TGTGCCAGCAGCTCAATCAAGTTTGAGCAGTTCTTC. The encoded protein is CASSSIKFEQFF.

This clonotype was counted only a few times. Germline and junction disagree at one end, which may indicate a read error. This chain uses TRBV24-1 with TRBJ2-2; a possible D gene is TRBD2 (5 bases). Germline values: CDR1 KGHDR, CDR2 SFDVKD. This CDR3 spans 15 amino acids. CDR3 sequence reads: CATSVPGGNTGELFF. The CDR3 nucleotides read TGTGCCACCAGTGTACCCGGAGGTAACACGGGGGAGCTGTTTTTT.

The chain links TRBV29-1 to TRBJ2-1, with 12 bases aligning to TRBD2. With 6 bases clipped from V and 6 bases from J, the junction kept 9 bases outside the gene matches. CDR3 length: 15 amino acids. From germline, CDR1 is SQVTM and CDR2 ANQGSEA. The CDR3 region has the DNA TGCAGCGTCGCGGGGACTAGCGGGTCTTTCAATGAGCAGTTCTTC. This codes for CSVAGTSGSFNEQFF.

The rearrangement joins TRBV7-8 to TRBJ2-5, with D perhaps assigned TRBD1 or TRBD2 (6 bases each). Germline values: CDR1 SGHVS, CDR2 FQNEAQ. The CDR3 is made up of 14 amino acids. Deletions cut 5 bases from V and 1 base from J, with 11 bases between. The CDR3 region is CASSLRGPQETQYF. The CDR3 DNA follows: TGTGCCAGCAGCCTCCGGGGGCCCCAAGAGACCCAGTACTTC.

The CDR3 bases are TGCGCCAGCAGCTTGGGCAGGGGCAATCAGCCCCAGCATTTT. It specifies CASSLGRGNQPQHF. The chain carries TRBV5-1 and TRBJ1-5, with D possibly being TRBD1 (5 bases). Trimming stripped 0 bases from V and 2 bases from J, with 6 bases between. The CDR3 is made up of 14 amino acids. CDR1 is SGHRS, CDR2 YFSETQ, per germline. Together with reference TRBV5-1 and TRBJ1-5, the CDR3 gives the full variable domain: KAGVTQTPRYLIKTRGQQVTLSCSPISGHRSVSWYQQTPGQGLQFLFEYFSETQRNKGNFPGRFSGRQFSNSRSEMNVSTLELGDSALYLCASSLGRGNQPQHFGDGTRLSIL.

The gene calls are TRBV5-1 and TRBJ2-1; D may be TRBD2 (6 bases). The CDR3 is 19 amino acids. The ends were cut back, 4 bases at V and 5 bases at J, with 28 bases in the middle. Germline V lookup: CDR1 SGHRS, CDR2 YFSETQ. CDR3 sequence (DNA): TGCGCCAGCAGCCCAGGAGGGCGGGACTTATGGTCGCCCCACAATGAGCAGTTCTTC. Translation gives CASSPGGRDLWSPHNEQFF.

This clonotype has more than one count but fewer than ten. This chain connects TRBV7-8 to TRBJ2-1; weak D call: TRBD2 (7 bases). CDR1 and CDR2 from the germline V gene are SGHVS and FQNEAQ. This CDR3 region has 16 residues. Trimming shortened V by 4 bases and J by 1 base, and 14 bases separated the two germline ends. The CDR3 bases are TGTGCCAGCAGCTCCCGAGGGGGGGCTTCCTACAATGAGCAGTTCTTC. This sequence encodes CASSSRGGASYNEQFF. Drawing the rest from reference TRBV7-8 and TRBJ2-1, the complete variable domain is GAGVSQSPRYKVAKRGQDVALRCDPISGHVSLFWYQQALGQGPEFLTYFQNEAQLDKSGLPSDRFFAERPEGSVSTLKIQRTQQEDSAVYLCASSSRGGASYNEQFFGPGTRLTVL.

The V gene is TRBV29-1, the J gene TRBJ1-2; possibly TRBD1 for D (5 bases). This CDR3 region has 13 residues. The germline V gene has CDR1 SQVTM and CDR2 ANQGSEA. Trimming pared 4 bases from V and 8 bases from J, leaving 17 bases between. CDR3 coding DNA: TGCAGCGTTGTCGACAGCTTAGGAGGGGGCTACACCTTC. Protein sequence: CSVVDSLGGGYTF.

This clonotype was seen just once. This chain joins TRBV7-9 and TRBJ2-7; possibly TRBD1 or TRBD2 for D (5 bases each). Trimming stripped 5 bases from V and 0 bases from J, with 17 bases between. The CDR3 contains 16 residues. Germline CDR1 and CDR2: SEHNR and FQNEAQ (reference sequence). Here the CDR3 reads CASSPGTAWSSYEQYF. CDR3 nucleotides: TGTGCCAGCAGCCCTGGGACGGCGTGGAGCTCCTACGAGCAGTACTTC.

The chain couples TRBV7-9 to TRBJ2-7; D tentatively reads TRBD1 or TRBD2 (5 bases each). CDR3 length: 15 amino acids. V dropped 1 base and J dropped 2 bases, with 12 bases sitting between them. In germline, CDR1 is SEHNR, CDR2 FQNEAQ (reference sequence). This CDR3 reads CASSLGDAGTYEQYF. The CDR3 DNA is TGTGCCAGCAGCTTAGGGGACGCAGGAACCTACGAGCAGTACTTC.

The chain links TRBV5-1 to TRBJ2-7; tentatively, D is TRBD2 (5 bases). Germline values: CDR1 SGHRS, CDR2 YFSETQ. V gave up 0 bases and J gave up 3 bases, with 13 bases separating them. The CDR3 spans 15 residues. The CDR3 reads CASSLDGILGYEQYF. The DNA of the CDR3 is TGCGCCAGCAGCTTGGACGGGATTTTAGGCTACGAGCAGTACTTC.

The rearrangement uses TRBV7-9 and TRBJ2-7; TRBD1 might be the D (6 bases). Trimming removed 5 bases from V and 3 bases from J, with 20 bases in between. This CDR3 is built from 16 residues. Germline CDR1 reads SEHNR; CDR2 reads FQNEAQ (reference sequence). The CDR3: CASSPLGAGWNYEQYF. The CDR3 DNA reads TGTGCCAGCAGCCCATTGGGGGCAGGGTGGAACTACGAGCAGTACTTC. The full variable domain, in which reference TRBV7-9 and TRBJ2-7 provide the parts outside the CDR3, is DTGVSQNPRHKITKRGQNVTFRCDPISEHNRLYWYRQTLGQGPEFLTYFQNEAQLEKSRLLSDRFSAERPKGSFSTLEIQRTEQGDSAMYLCASSPLGAGWNYEQYFGPGTRLTVT.

This clonotype was observed a handful of times. The chain recombines TRBV7-8 with TRBJ1-1; D may be TRBD1 (6 bases). Trimming shortened V by 1 base and J by 3 bases, and 24 bases separated the two germline ends. The V gene's germline CDR1 is SGHVS and CDR2 FQNEAQ. The CDR3 length is 19 residues. CDR3 loop: CASSLDLSKQGPVHTEAFF. The CDR3 nucleotides read TGTGCCAGCAGCTTAGATCTTTCCAAACAGGGTCCGGTTCACACTGAAGCTTTCTTT.

This clonotype was recorded a few times. This chain uses TRBV5-1 with TRBJ2-5, with D perhaps matching TRBD1 (6 bases). Germline V gene lookup returns CDR1 SGHRS and CDR2 YFSETQ. With 4 bases removed from V and 5 bases from J, the gap between germline ends came to 30 bases. This CDR3 has 19 amino acids. CDR3 in DNA: TGCGCCAGCAGCGCGCCCGACCTTAAAACGGAAAAGCAGGGGGAGACCCAGTACTTC. It yields the protein CASSAPDLKTEKQGETQYF.